The present T cell receptor beta chain was sequenced within a study of blood T cell repertoires in COVID-19 (dated by TCRdb to 2020 to 2021). Notes on the research overall: Samples covering the acute and convalescent phases of COVID-19 were provided by collaborators in the United States, Italy and Spain. The sample metadata nearly always contained a de-identified subject ID, COVID-19 status, age in years and sex. HLA class I and class II types, where available, came from metadata supplied by the sample provider rather than from assay-based typing. Samples were obtained from the ongoing ImmuneRACE study (first 160 participants) and from 1,254 subjects provided by 6 global collaborators. A freely available public database, intended as a resource for researchers studying the immune response to SARS-CoV-2, is where the repertoires were released. Deeply sampled blood TCRbeta repertoires from subjects exposed to, actively infected with, or recovered from COVID-19 were included in the dataset. The prospective study material was composed of cDNA or gDNA derived from T cells, B-cell-depleted T cells, or PBMCs.

V gives up 5 bases and J gives up 2 bases, and the segment between their germline ends measures 14 bases. CDR1 is given as SGHAT and CDR2 as FQNNGV, both from the germline V gene. The CDR3 runs 15 amino acids, cysteine and phenylalanine included. CDR3 DNA only is kept here, 45 bases in frame from base 1. In the prospective study, participants were roughly 18 to 100 years old, resided in 24 geographic areas of the United States, and were enrolled through a virtual design. In the prospective study, participants were assigned to cohorts based on the clinical history participants reported in a screening survey and a study questionnaire. For ImmuneRACE Cohort 3, a participant was defined as recovered based on two consecutive negative NP/OP PCR tests, clearance by a healthcare professional, or resolution of symptoms. Mobile phlebotomists in the prospective study collected whole blood, serum and a nasopharyngeal or oropharyngeal swab from every participant. Prospective study participants could optionally give additional blood draws and questionnaires over an approximately 2-month period. Before DNA extraction, blood samples from the prospective study were shipped at room temperature or frozen.

TCRbeta CDR3 regions were amplified from genomic DNA by means of the immunoSEQ Assay, a bias-controlled multiplex PCR. In the authors' own workflow: The number of nucleated cells in each sample was estimated from the amplification of reference gene primers within the assay. Sequence reads were collapsed and filtered to measure the absolute abundance of every unique TCRbeta CDR3 rearrangement. Productive Simpson clonality was computed per sample as the square root of Simpson's diversity index over productive rearrangements. The source is immuneACCESS, and TCRdb retained only in-frame sequences with V and J called. Part of the clones is not carried over; for the studies checked, unresolved V genes explain less than half of this, and the remainder is unexplained. That table supplies the V and J calls and clone size; D and trimming were determined from the DNA. Across this sample there are 300,000 to 400,000 clones, with 88% seen only once. Jointly, the top ten make up less than 1.5% of the sample.

Results the study describes overall, beyond this receptor: How much clinical and demographic metadata was included differed by source and by participant, and the metadata was provided uncurated.

As for this clone: Its antigen target is currently unknown. No base qualities exist here, and no much larger clone lies one base off it.

The TCR sequence derives from a woman aged 18-29 years who had recovered from COVID-19. The sequence is built from TRBV11-2 and TRBJ2-3; no D gene call is confident. Sequenced sample: PBMCs or T cells enriched from blood (not recorded which). The CDR3 is CASSADTYLTDTQYF. The nucleotides read TGTGCCAGCAGCGCCGACACCTATCTCACAGATACGCAGTATTTT.